This T cell receptor (beta chain) originates from a study of OX40 agonist ivuxolimab in advanced cancers. Whole-study context: Three partial responders included one hepatocellular carcinoma patient and two cutaneous melanoma patients.

No patient had autoimmune disease or received systemic immunosuppression. On cycle 4 day 1 and cycle 7 day 1, as well as at baseline, blood was sampled. V lost 5 bases and J lost 3; bases outside the gene matches: 13. The CDR3 sequence is 17 residues long. Germline values: CDR1 MDHEN, CDR2 SYDVKM. Produced via immunoSEQ multiplex PCR; TCRdb's table is partial and in-frame only. In the table there are approximately 90,000 clones, about 90% of which are singletons. The chain uses TRBV28 and TRBJ2-1, with 7 positions matching TRBD2. This clonotype was obtained from an adult with an advanced solid tumor such as melanoma, head and neck, liver or kidney cancer. Specimen: CD4+ or CD8+ T cells sorted from blood, collected in a trial of the OX40 agonist ivuxolimab. CDR3 loop: CASSPNSGRENYNEQFF. For the CDR3, the DNA is TGTGCCAGCAGTCCGAACTCAGGGAGGGAGAACTACAATGAGCAGTTCTTC.